This T cell receptor (beta chain) was profiled in a study of OX40 agonist ivuxolimab in advanced cancers. Study overall: Patients received intravenous ivuxolimab every 2 weeks at 0.01 to 10 mg/kg. Findings and limits, study-wide: In the expanded peripheral T cells, antigen specificity was never determined. CD4+ and CD8+ T cells in blood underwent clonal expansion by week 6 at 0.1 to 3.0 mg/kg.

Data came from immunoSEQ multiplex PCR; TCRdb stores just in-frame clones and leaves some out. This sample has about 30,000 clones; approximately 85% occur once, and the top ten carry 25%. The study sampled blood at baseline, cycle 4 day 1, and cycle 7 day 1. This clone was seen a few times. Its specificity is unknown. The CDR3 runs to 13 residues. J was trimmed by 9 bases and V by 10 bases; bases with no gene match: 11. Germline V gene data show CDR1 as LNHDA and CDR2 as SQIVND (reference sequence). This clonotype was obtained from an adult with an advanced solid tumor such as melanoma, head and neck, liver or kidney cancer. The J gene is TRBJ2-1, the V gene TRBV19; 8 bases match TRBD1. The material sequenced was CD4+ or CD8+ T cells sorted from blood, taken in a trial of the OX40 agonist ivuxolimab. The CDR3 spells CATTDRDVGEQFF. In DNA form, the CDR3 reads TGTGCCACTACGGACAGGGATGTGGGTGAGCAGTTCTTC.